This entry lists 11 T cell receptor beta chains sequenced from one sample in a study of cytomegalovirus exposure and HLA in healthy donors. Produced via immunoSEQ multiplex PCR; TCRdb's table is partial and in-frame only. The sample lists 250,000 to 350,000 clones, roughly 88% seen once, with about 0.96% in the top ten. The sample consisted of PBMCs. The receptor set was obtained from a man aged 25 to 45 in good health and CMV-seronegative.

This clone was seen only once. The genes are TRBV5-1 and TRBJ1-2, with TRBD1 as a possible D gene (5 bases). V lost 2 bases, J lost 1 base, and 6 bases lay in between. Germline V gene lookup returns CDR1 SGHRS and CDR2 YFSETQ. There are 13 residues in the CDR3. Here the CDR3 DNA reads TGCGCCAGCAGCTTTCAGGGTAACTATGGCTACACCTTC. Its translation: CASSFQGNYGYTF. Combining the CDR3 with reference TRBV5-1 and TRBJ1-2 gives the whole variable domain KAGVTQTPRYLIKTRGQQVTLSCSPISGHRSVSWYQQTPGQGLQFLFEYFSETQRNKGNFPGRFSGRQFSNSRSEMNVSTLELGDSALYLCASSFQGNYGYTFGSGTRLTVV.

The chain has TRBV2 and TRBJ1-5; D is undetermined. The germline gives CDR1 SNHLY, CDR2 FYNNEI. CDR3 length: 13 residues. V dropped 6 bases and J dropped 6 bases, with 12 bases sitting between them. The CDR3 here is CASREGKIQPQHF. The CDR3 DNA reads TGTGCCAGCAGGGAGGGTAAGATTCAGCCCCAGCATTTT.

The chain is built from TRBV5-1 and TRBJ2-1, with 7 positions matching TRBD2. The CDR3 loop spans 15 amino acids. After removal of 0 bases from V and 2 bases from J, the junction contained 2 bases not matched to a gene. Germline values: CDR1 SGHRS, CDR2 YFSETQ. The CDR3 nucleotides read TGCGCCAGCAGCTTGGCGGGGGGTACCTACAATGAGCAGTTCTTC. Its protein product is CASSLAGGTYNEQFF.

The chain carries TRBV25-1 and TRBJ1-1; 9 bases are a match to TRBD1. The CDR3 is 17 amino acids. Germline lookup yields CDR1 MGHDK and CDR2 SYGVNS. The junction had 18 bases not matched to a gene; V was cut back by 6 bases and J by 7 bases. The DNA of the CDR3 is TGTGCCAGCAGCAAAATATCGACCGGGACAGGGAGGAATGAAGCTTTCTTT. Amino acids: CASSKISTGTGRNEAFF. The full variable domain, its missing parts supplied by reference TRBV25-1 and TRBJ1-1, is EADIYQTPRYLVIGTGKKITLECSQTMGHDKMYWYQQDPGMELHLIHYSYGVNSTEKGDLSSESTVSRIRTEHFPLTLESARPSHTSQYLCASSKISTGTGRNEAFFGQGTRLTVV.

This chain uses TRBV10-2 with TRBJ2-1; the match to TRBD2 covers 9 bases. The V gene end was trimmed by 3 bases and the J gene end by 5 bases; junction bases not matched to a gene: 5. Per the germline V gene, CDR1 is WSHSY and CDR2 is SAAADI. The CDR3 is made up of 15 amino acids. CDR3 sequence (DNA): TGCGCCAGCAGTGACCCAGCGGGGGGCGACAATGAGCAGTTCTTC. This encodes CASSDPAGGDNEQFF.

The chain recombines TRBV6-6 with TRBJ1-6; D call uncertain. Trimming shortened V by 8 bases and J by 0 bases, and 8 bases separated the two germline ends. The length of the CDR3 is 14 residues. Germline V gene data show CDR1 as MNHNY and CDR2 as SVGAGI (reference sequence). The CDR3 nucleotides are TGTGCCAGCGGCGCAGGCTCCTATAATTCACCCCTCCACTTT. Translated: CASGAGSYNSPLHF.

This sequence joins TRBV18 and TRBJ2-1, with 8 bases lining up with TRBD1. V lost 3 bases to trimming and J lost 8 bases; unmatched junction nucleotides: 3. Germline V gene sequence: CDR1 KGHSH, CDR2 LQKENI. The CDR3 is 13 amino acids. CDR3 in amino acids: CASSPSTGDEQFF. DNA of the CDR3: TGTGCCAGCTCACCCTCGACAGGGGATGAGCAGTTCTTC.

V usage is TRBV18 and J usage is TRBJ2-1, with D unresolved. The V gene lost 2 bases and the J gene lost 5 bases, with 13 bases spanning the gap. The CDR3 is made up of 15 amino acids. CDR1 is KGHSH, CDR2 LQKENI, per germline. Written as DNA, the CDR3 is TGTGCCAGCTCACCATTGAACACTAATAACAATGAGCAGTTCTTC. This encodes CASSPLNTNNNEQFF. Full variable domain (missing parts from reference TRBV18 and TRBJ2-1): NAGVMQNPRHLVRRRGQEARLRCSPMKGHSHVYWYRQLPEEGLKFMVYLQKENIIDESGMPKERFSAEFPKEGPSILRIQQVVRGDSAAYFCASSPLNTNNNEQFFGPGTRLTVL.

The chain carries TRBV6-5 and TRBJ2-1, with a weak D call TRBD2 (7 bases). This CDR3 has 15 amino acids. Germline CDR1 and CDR2: MNHEY and SVGAGI. The V gene lost 3 bases and the J gene lost 3 bases, with 12 bases spanning the gap. The CDR3 DNA follows: TGTGCCAGCAGTTATCGCGGGGGCTTCTACAATGAGCAGTTCTTC. This encodes CASSYRGGFYNEQFF.

The genes are TRBV18 and TRBJ1-1; no definite D call. Germline CDR1 and CDR2: KGHSH and LQKENI. With 0 bases removed from V and 6 bases from J, the gap between germline ends came to 8 bases. This CDR3 region has 13 residues. In DNA, the CDR3 is TGTGCCAGCTCACCACCCCTTTCCGCTGAAGCTTTCTTT. This codes for CASSPPLSAEAFF.

On this clone itself: A read error may account for a junction end that differs from germline. The V call is TRBV4-1, the J call TRBJ1-1; tentative D call: TRBD1 (6 bases). In germline, CDR1 is MGHRA, CDR2 YSYEKL. CDR3 size: 13 residues. In DNA, the CDR3 is TGCGCCAGCAGCCAAGATCCCGGGACAAATCCATATTTT. Amino acids: CASSQDPGTNPYF.